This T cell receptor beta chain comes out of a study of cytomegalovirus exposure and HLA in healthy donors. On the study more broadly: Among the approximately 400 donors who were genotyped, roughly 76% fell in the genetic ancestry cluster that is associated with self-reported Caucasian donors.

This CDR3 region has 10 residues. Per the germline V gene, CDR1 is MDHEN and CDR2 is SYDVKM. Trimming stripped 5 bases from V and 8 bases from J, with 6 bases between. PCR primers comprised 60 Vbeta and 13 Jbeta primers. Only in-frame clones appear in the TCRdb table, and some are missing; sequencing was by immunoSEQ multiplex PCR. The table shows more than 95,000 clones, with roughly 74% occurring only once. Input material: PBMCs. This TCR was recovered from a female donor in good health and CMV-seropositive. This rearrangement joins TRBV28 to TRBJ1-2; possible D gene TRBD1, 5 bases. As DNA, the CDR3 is TGTGCCAGCAGTCGGGGGGGCTACACCTTC. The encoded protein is CASSRGGYTF.